The clone carrying this T cell receptor beta chain has ten or more counts. Its specificity is unknown. The data originate from a study of T-cell reconstitution after alpha-beta-depleted transplantation in children. Whole-study findings and limits: By about two months after transplant, alpha-beta T cells reportedly arose from several hundred graft clones that had expanded.

The CDR3 runs to 20 residues. J lost 1 base, V lost 2 bases, and 18 bases had no gene match. The TCRbeta library incorporated unique molecular identifiers. Using its own MiXCR run on the PCR reads, TCRdb lists one record per CDR3 protein. The table lists about 590,000 distinct CDR3 sequences, under 15% of them singletons. V usage is TRBV12-3 or TRBV12-4 and J usage is TRBJ2-5, with 8 bases lining up with TRBD2. The material was PBMCs, mostly from graft donor cells, obtained 360 days after TCRalphabeta/CD19-depleted stem cell transplant. The receptor comes from a male patient younger than 18 who had a stem cell transplant for acute myeloid leukemia, so the T cells may come from the graft donor. In DNA form, the CDR3 reads TGTGCCAGCAGTTTATGGGTCCGGGTGTGGCGGGAGGACCCCCAAGAGACCCAGTACTTC. This encodes CASSLWVRVWREDPQETQYF.